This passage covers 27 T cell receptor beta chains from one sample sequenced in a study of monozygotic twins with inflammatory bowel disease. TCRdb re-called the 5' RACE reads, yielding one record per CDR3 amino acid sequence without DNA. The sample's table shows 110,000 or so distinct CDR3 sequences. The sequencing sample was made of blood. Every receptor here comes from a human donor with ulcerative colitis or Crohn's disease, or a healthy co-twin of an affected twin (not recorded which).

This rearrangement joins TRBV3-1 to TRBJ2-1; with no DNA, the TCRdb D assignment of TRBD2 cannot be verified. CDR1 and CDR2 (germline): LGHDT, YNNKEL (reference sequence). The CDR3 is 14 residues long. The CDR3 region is CASSWDLDYNEQFF.

This CDR3 reads CASGGSPYNEQFF. The chain combines TRBV2 with TRBJ2-1. Germline values: CDR1 SNHLY, CDR2 FYNNEI. The CDR3 extends over 13 amino acids.

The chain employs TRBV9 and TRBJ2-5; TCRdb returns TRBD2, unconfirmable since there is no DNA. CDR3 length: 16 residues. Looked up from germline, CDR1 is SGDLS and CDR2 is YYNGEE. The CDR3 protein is CASSLSHSSGQETQYF.

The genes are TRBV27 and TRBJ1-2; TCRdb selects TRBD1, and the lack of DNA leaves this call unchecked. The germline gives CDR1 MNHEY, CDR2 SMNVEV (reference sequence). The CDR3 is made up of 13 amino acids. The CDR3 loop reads CASSLFRGYGYTF.

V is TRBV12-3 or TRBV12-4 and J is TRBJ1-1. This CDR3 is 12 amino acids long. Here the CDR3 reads CASSTQYTEAFF.

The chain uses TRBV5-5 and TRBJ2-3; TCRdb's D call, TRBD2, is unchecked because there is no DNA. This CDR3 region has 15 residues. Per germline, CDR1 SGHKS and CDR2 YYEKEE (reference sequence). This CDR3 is CASRRGLTSTDTQYF.

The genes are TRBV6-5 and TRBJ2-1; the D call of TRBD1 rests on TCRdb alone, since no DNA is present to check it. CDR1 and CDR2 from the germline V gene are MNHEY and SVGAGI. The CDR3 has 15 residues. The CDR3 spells CASSYTQGVGNEQFF.

CDR3 sequence: CASSFRLAGAFSYNEQFF. The V call is TRBV28, the J call TRBJ2-1; no DNA is available, so the TRBD2 call from TCRdb remains unchecked. This CDR3 comprises 18 residues. The V gene's germline CDR1 is MDHEN and CDR2 SYDVKM.

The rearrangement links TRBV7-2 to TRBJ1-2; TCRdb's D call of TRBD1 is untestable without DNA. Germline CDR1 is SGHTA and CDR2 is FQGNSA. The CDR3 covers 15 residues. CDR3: CASSSYNQGGDGYTF.

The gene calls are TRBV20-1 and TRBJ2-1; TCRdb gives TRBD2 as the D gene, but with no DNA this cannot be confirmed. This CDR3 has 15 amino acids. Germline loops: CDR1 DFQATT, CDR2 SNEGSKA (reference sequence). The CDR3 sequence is CSARSSGAIGNEQFF.

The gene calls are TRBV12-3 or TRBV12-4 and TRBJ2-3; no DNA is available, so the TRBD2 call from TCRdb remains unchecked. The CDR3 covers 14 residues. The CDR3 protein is CASSEGEGTDTQYF.

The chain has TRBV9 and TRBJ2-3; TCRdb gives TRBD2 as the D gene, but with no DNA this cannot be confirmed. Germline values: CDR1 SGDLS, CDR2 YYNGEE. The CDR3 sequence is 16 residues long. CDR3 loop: CASSIVGTRSTDTQYF.

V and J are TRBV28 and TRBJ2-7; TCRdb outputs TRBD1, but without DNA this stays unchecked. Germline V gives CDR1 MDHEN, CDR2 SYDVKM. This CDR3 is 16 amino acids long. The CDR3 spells CASSSGPLASSYEQYF.

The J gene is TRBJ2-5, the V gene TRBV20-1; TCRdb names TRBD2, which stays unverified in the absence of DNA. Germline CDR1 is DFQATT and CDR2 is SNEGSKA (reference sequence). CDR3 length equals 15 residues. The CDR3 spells CSAYPSGGAGETQYF.

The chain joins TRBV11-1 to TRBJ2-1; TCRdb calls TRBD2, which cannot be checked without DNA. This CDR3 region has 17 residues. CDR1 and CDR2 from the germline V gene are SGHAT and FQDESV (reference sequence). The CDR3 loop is CASSPGLAASSYNEQFF.

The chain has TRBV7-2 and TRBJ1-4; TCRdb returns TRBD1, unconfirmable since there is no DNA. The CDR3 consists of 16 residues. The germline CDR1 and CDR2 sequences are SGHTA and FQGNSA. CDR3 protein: CASSLAGGGGREKLFF.

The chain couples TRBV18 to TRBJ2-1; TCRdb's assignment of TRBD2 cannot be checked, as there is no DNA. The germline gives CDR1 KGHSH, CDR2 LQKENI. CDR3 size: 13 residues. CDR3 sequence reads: CASSSTTYNEQFF.

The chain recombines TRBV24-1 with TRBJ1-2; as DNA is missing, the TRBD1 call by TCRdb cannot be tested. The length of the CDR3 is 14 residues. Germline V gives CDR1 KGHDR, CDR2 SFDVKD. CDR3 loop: CATSDSEGDYGYTF.

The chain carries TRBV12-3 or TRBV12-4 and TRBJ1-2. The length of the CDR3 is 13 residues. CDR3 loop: CASSLEQVYGYTF.

CDR3 sequence: CATSDPGTDYNEQFF. V gene TRBV24-1 combines with J gene TRBJ2-1; TCRdb's D gene call, TRBD1, goes unchecked for lack of DNA. The CDR3 has 15 residues. Germline lookup yields CDR1 KGHDR and CDR2 SFDVKD.

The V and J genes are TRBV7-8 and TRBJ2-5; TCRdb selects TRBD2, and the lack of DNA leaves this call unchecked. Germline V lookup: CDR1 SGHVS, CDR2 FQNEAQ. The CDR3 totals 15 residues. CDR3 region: CASSPRRLAGETQYF.

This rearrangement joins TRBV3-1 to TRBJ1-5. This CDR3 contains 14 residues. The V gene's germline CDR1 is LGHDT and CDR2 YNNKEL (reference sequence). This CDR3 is CASSPNGDNQPQHF.

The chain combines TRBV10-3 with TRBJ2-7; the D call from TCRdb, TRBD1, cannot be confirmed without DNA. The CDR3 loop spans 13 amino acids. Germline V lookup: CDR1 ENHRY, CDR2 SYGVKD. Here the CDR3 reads CAISPQGQYEQYF.

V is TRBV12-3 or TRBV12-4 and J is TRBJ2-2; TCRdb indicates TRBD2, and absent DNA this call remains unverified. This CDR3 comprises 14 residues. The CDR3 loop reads CASSRGLGAGELFF.

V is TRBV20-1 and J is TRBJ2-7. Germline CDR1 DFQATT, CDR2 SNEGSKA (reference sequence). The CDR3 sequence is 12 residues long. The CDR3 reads CSAGNYAYEQYF.

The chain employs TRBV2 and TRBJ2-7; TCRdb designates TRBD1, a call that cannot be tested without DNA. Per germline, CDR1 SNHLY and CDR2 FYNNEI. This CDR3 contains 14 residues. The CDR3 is CASDPGRSSYEQYF.

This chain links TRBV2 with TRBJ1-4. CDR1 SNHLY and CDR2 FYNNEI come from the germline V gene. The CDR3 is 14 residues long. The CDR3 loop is CASSVSATNEKLFF.